Detailed here is one T cell receptor (beta chain). What it recognizes is unknown. The sample comes from a study of shared clonotypes between healthy human individuals. Study-wide context: Every donor yielded three CD4 naive, three CD4 memory, two CD8 naive and one CD8 memory plate. Study-level findings and limits: Read depth was anticipated to influence clonotype sharing among donors.

All donors were Caucasian adults living in Nashville, Tennessee. Subsets obtained from CD4+ cells comprised CD45RA+ naive and CD45RA-negative memory cells. Generated by immunoSEQ multiplex PCR, the TCRdb table keeps only in-frame clones and is missing some. This table holds over a million clones, roughly 96% found once. Per the germline V gene, CDR1 is MDHEN and CDR2 is SYDVKM. Trimming cost V 2 bases and J 3 bases; bases outside gene matches: 14. There are 18 residues in the CDR3. The origin of this receptor is a man aged 25 to 40 in good health. The sequenced sample consisted of naive CD4+ T cells sorted from blood. Sample subset: CD45RA+ positively selected. The chain joins TRBV28 to TRBJ2-3, with 7 positions matching TRBD1. CDR3 sequence: CASSLLGGVNRFTDTQYF. In DNA, the CDR3 is TGTGCCAGCAGTTTACTAGGGGGCGTTAACCGATTTACAGATACGCAGTATTTT.